This T cell receptor (beta chain) was captured in a study of blood T cell repertoires in COVID-19. V was trimmed by 1 base and J by 1 base, leaving 7 bases between them. The CDR3 covers 14 residues. Germline V lookup: CDR1 SGHTA, CDR2 FQGNSA. A note on this clone: Other DNA sequences in the same sample also yield this CDR3.

TCRdb's table, derived via immunoSEQ multiplex PCR, lists solely in-frame clones and lacks some. The table shows some 420,000 clones, with 75% to 90% occurring only once. The clonotype was recovered from a man aged 25-40 years who had recovered from COVID-19. Specimen: PBMCs or T cells enriched from blood (not recorded which). The V and J genes are TRBV7-2 and TRBJ1-2; D perhaps matches TRBD1 (5 bases). The CDR3 loop is CASSLDRGNYGYTF. CDR3 nucleotides: TGTGCCAGCAGCTTAGATAGGGGTAACTATGGCTACACCTTC. The full variable domain, rest sourced from reference TRBV7-2 and TRBJ1-2, is GAGVSQSPSNKVTEKGKDVELRCDPISGHTALYWYRQSLGQGLEFLIYFQGNSAPDKSGLPSDRFSAERTGGSVSTLTIQRTQQEDSAVYLCASSLDRGNYGYTFGSGTRLTVV.